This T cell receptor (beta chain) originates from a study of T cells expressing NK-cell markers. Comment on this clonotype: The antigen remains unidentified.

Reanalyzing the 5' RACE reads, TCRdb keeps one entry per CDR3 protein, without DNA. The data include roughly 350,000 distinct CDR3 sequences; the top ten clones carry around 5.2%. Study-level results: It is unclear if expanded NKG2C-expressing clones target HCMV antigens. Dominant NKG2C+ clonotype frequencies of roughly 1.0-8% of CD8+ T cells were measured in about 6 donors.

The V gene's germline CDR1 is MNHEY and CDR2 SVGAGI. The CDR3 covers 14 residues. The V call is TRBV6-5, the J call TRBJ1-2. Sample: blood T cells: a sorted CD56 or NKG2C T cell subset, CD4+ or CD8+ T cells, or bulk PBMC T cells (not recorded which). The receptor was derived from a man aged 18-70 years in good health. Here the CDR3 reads CASSYTQGRGGYTF.